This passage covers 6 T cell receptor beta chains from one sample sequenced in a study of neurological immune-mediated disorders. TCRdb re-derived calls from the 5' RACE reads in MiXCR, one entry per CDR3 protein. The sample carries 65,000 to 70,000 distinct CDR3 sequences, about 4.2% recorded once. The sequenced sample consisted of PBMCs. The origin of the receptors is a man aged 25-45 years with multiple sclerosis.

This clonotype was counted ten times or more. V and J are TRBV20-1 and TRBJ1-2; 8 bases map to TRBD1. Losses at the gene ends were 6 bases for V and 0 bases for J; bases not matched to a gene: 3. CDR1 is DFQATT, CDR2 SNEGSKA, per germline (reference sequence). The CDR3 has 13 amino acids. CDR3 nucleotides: TGCAGTGCCTGGGACAGGACTAACTATGGCTACACCTTC. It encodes CSAWDRTNYGYTF.

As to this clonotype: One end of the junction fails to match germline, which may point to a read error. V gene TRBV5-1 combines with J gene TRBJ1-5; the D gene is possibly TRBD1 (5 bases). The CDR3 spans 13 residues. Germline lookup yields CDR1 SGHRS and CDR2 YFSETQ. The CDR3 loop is CASSLVGDQPQNF. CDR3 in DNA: TGCGCCAGCAGCTTGGTGGGGGATCAGCCCCAGAATTTT.

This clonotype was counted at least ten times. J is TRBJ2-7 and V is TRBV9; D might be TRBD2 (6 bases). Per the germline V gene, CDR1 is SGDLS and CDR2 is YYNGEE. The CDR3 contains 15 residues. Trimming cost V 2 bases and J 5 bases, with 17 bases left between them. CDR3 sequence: CASSVASVEGDEQYF. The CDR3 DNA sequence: TGTGCCAGCAGCGTGGCTTCTGTGGAGGGAGACGAGCAGTACTTC.

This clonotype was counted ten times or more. The CDR3 nucleotides read TGCGCCAGCAGCTTGGATGGCGTGAAATACTTC. This encodes CASSLDGVKYF. V and J are TRBV5-1 and TRBJ2-7; D gene ambiguous. Trimming shortened V by 0 bases and J by 13 bases, and 11 bases separated the two germline ends. CDR1 SGHRS and CDR2 YFSETQ come from the germline V gene. This CDR3 region has 11 residues.

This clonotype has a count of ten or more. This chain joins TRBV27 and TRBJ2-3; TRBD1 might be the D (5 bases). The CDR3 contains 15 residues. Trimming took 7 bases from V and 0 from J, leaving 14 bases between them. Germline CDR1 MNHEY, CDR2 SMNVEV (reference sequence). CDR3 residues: CASTLTGFSTDTQYF. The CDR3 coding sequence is TGTGCCAGCACCCTAACAGGTTTTAGCACAGATACGCAGTATTTT.

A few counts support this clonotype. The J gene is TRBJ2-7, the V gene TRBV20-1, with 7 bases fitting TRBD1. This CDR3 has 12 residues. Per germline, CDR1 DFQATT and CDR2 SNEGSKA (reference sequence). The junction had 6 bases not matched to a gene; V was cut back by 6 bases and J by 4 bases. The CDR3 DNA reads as TGCAGTGCGGCCGGGACAGATTACGAGCAGTACTTC. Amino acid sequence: CSAAGTDYEQYF.